The source of this T cell receptor beta chain is a study of blood T cell repertoires in COVID-19. The wider study: PBMCs, B-cell-depleted T cells, or T cells provided the cDNA or gDNA that made up the material.

This clone was observed once. CDR1 is MNHNY, CDR2 SVGAGI, per germline (reference sequence). The CDR3 sequence is 16 residues long. J gave up 4 bases and V 5 bases, and 11 bases lay outside the gene matches. The repertoire was sequenced with immunoSEQ multiplex PCR; TCRdb's copy has only in-frame clones and lacks some. The sample includes 200,000 to 300,000 clones, around 88% of them seen just once. The sample consisted of peripheral blood. The chain is built from TRBV6-6 and TRBJ1-2; 9 bases are a match to TRBD1. The TCR was taken from a man aged 25 to 45 with active or convalescent COVID-19. Written as DNA, the CDR3 is TGTGCCAGCAGTCAAACAAACAGGGGGCAAGGCTATGGCTACACCTTC. Amino acid sequence: CASSQTNRGQGYGYTF.